The sequence of this TCR beta chain was determined in a study of radiation and T cells in renal cell carcinoma. Study-level findings and limits: Pretreatment tumor biopsies were lacking, so baseline clonotypes are unknown. Top tumor clonotypes rose in blood 2 weeks post-radiation, then contracted.

Sequencing was performed with immunoSEQ multiplex PCR; in TCRdb, only in-frame clones are kept and a portion is missing. This repertoire shows 50,000 to 70,000 clones, roughly 80% found once; its top ten account for more than 6.5%. The CDR3 totals 14 residues. CDR1 and CDR2 from the germline V gene are SGHNT and YENEEA. The V end was cut by 4 bases, the J end by 7 bases, with 16 bases between. About this clone: Its antigen is as yet unknown.

Noted time point: blood 4 weeks post-SBRT, at nephrectomy. Treatment in this sample: 15 Gy SBRT to primary tumor, nephrectomy 4 weeks later. Clear cell pathology was present in this patient's renal cell carcinoma. The clonotype originates from a man aged 55 to 69 with renal cell carcinoma. This chain joins TRBV11-3 and TRBJ1-1; D ambiguous. The source material was blood, sampled from a patient whose treatment included radiotherapy and nephrectomy. CDR3 residues: CASSSSNGWDEAFF. CDR3 DNA sequence: TGTGCCAGCAGCTCATCAAATGGGTGGGATGAAGCTTTCTTT.